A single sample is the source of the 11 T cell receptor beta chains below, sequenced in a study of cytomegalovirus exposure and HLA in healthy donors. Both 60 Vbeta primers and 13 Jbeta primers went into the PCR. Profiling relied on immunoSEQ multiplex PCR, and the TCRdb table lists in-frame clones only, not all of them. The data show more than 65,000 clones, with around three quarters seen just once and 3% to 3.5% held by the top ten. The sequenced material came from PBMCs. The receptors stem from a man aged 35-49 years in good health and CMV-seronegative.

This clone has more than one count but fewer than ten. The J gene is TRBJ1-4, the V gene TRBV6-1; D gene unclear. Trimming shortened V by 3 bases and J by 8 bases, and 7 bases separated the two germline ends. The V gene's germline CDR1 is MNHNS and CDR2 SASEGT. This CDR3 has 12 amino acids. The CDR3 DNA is TGTGCCAGCAGTGAGATGAGGGAAAAACTGTTTTTT. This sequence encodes CASSEMREKLFF.

CDR3 DNA: TGTGCCAGTAGTTCGAGGGGGCAGGCGAACACTGAAGCTTTCTTT. Its protein is CASSSRGQANTEAFF. The chain employs TRBV19 and TRBJ1-1; the match to TRBD1 covers 7 bases. Trimming at V came to 5 bases and at J to 1 base, leaving 7 bases not matched to a gene. The CDR3 runs to 15 residues. Germline-derived CDR1 and CDR2 are LNHDA and SQIVND (reference sequence).

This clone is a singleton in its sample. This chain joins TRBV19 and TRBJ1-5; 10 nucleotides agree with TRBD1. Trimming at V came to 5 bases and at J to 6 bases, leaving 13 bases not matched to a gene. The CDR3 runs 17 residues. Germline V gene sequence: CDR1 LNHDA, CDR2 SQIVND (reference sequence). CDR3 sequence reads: CASSSFVRDRGVQPQHF. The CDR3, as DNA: TGTGCCAGTAGTTCCTTTGTGAGGGACAGGGGCGTTCAGCCCCAGCATTTT. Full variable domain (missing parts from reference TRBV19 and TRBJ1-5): DGGITQSPKYLFRKEGQNVTLSCEQNLNHDAMYWYRQDPGQGLRLIYYSQIVNDFQKGDIAEGYSVSREKKESFPLTVTSAQKNPTAFYLCASSSFVRDRGVQPQHFGDGTRLSIL.

This CDR3 reads CASSFEYGYTF. CDR3 in DNA: TGTGCCAGCAGCTTTGAGTATGGCTACACCTTC. The rearrangement links TRBV5-6 to TRBJ1-2; D remains ambiguous. The CDR3 has 11 residues. The germline V and J ends were trimmed by 2 bases and 5 bases, with 4 bases remaining between them. Germline V gene sequence: CDR1 SGHDT, CDR2 YYEEEE.

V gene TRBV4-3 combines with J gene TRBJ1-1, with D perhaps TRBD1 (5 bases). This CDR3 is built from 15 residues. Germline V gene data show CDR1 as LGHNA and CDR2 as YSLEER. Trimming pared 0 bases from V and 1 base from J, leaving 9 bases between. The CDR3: CASSQDKQGNTEAFF. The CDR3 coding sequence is TGCGCCAGCAGCCAAGATAAGCAGGGGAACACTGAAGCTTTCTTT.

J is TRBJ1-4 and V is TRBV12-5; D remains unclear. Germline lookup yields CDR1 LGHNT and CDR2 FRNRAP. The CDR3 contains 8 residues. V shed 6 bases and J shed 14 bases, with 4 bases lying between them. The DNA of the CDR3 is TGTGCTAGTGGCTTCCTGTTTTTT. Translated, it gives CASGFLFF.

The CDR3 DNA sequence: TGTGCCACTTCGCCCGGGACAGGGGTGTATAATGAAAAACTGTTTTTT. As protein: CATSPGTGVYNEKLFF. The chain links TRBV6-6 to TRBJ1-4; TRBD1 agrees at 10 bases. CDR1 and CDR2 from the germline V gene are MNHNY and SVGAGI (reference sequence). The CDR3 runs to 16 residues. V lost 10 bases, J lost 4 bases, and 12 bases stayed unmatched.

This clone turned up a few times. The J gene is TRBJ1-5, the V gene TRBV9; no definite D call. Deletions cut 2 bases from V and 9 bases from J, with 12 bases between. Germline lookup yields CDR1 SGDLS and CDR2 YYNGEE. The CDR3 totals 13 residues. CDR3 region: CASSVDGVWPQHF. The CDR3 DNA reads TGTGCCAGCAGCGTTGACGGGGTGTGGCCCCAGCATTTT.

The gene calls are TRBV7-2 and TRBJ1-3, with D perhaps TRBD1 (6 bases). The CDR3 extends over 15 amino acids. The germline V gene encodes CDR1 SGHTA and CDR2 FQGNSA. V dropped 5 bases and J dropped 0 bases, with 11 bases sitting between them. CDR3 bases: TGTGCCAGCAGCCCCTGGACAGCCTCTGGAAACACCATATATTTT. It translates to CASSPWTASGNTIYF.

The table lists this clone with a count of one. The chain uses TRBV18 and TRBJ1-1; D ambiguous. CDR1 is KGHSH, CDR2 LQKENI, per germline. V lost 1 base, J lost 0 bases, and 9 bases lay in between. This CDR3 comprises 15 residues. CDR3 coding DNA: TGTGCCAGCTCACCACGTTTACAGATGAACACTGAAGCTTTCTTT. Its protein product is CASSPRLQMNTEAFF.

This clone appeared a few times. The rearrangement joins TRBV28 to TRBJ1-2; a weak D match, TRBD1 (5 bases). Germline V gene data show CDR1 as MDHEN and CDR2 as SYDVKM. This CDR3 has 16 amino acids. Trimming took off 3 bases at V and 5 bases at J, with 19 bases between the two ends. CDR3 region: CASSLTERGTIYGYTF. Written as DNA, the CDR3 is TGTGCCAGCAGTTTGACTGAGCGGGGGACGATTTATGGCTACACCTTC.